This TCR beta chain was identified during a study of T cell repertoires in cytomegalovirus infection. The CDR3 totals 14 residues. In germline, CDR1 is SGHDT, CDR2 YYEEEE. V was cut by 1 base and J by 5 bases, with 9 bases left in between. TCRdb redid the calling of the reads with MiXCR, one entry per CDR3 protein. Here the sample spans 150,000 to 200,000 distinct CDR3 sequences, 7.5% to 10% being singletons. General study results and limits: Pooled public TCR beta family frequency picked out CMV carriers with the relevant HLA. Dominant in the ex vivo response were TCR beta clonotypes restricted by HLA-C and specific for CMV.

This clonotype was seen many times. What it binds is unknown. Sequencing input: PBMCs. This TCR derives from a human donor in good health (CMV status not recorded). Some clones in this sample may be carry-over from other donors' samples. This chain connects TRBV5-6 to TRBJ2-2; unclear D gene. This chain's CDR3 is CASSLSSLTGELFF. In DNA, the CDR3 is TGTGCCAGCAGCTTGTCGTCCTTGACCGGGGAGCTGTTTTTT.